These 31 T cell receptor beta chains were sequenced from one sample in a study of blood T cell repertoires in COVID-19. Using immunoSEQ multiplex PCR, the repertoire was profiled, and TCRdb retains in-frame clones only, with some absent. The sample contains roughly 200,000 clones, 80% to 90% of which appear only once. Input material: peripheral blood. These receptors were obtained from a man between 60 and 70 years old with acute or convalescent COVID-19.

The chain links TRBV5-5 to TRBJ1-5, with 7 bases that match TRBD1. Per germline, CDR1 SGHKS and CDR2 YYEKEE (reference sequence). Trimming cost V 2 bases and J 4 bases; bases outside gene matches: 9. This CDR3 comprises 16 residues. As DNA, the CDR3 is TGTGCCAGCAGCTTTTCCTCGACAGGGTTGAATCAGCCCCAGCATTTT. It encodes CASSFSSTGLNQPQHF.

The chain is built from TRBV18 and TRBJ2-3; maybe TRBD2 (6 bases). From germline, CDR1 is KGHSH and CDR2 LQKENI. Trimming took off 6 bases at V and 2 bases at J, with 18 bases between the two ends. This CDR3 has 16 residues. CDR3: CASSPPWDSFTDTQYF. DNA of the CDR3: TGTGCCAGCTCCCCCCCCTGGGACTCGTTCACAGATACGCAGTATTTT.

The J gene is TRBJ1-1, the V gene TRBV5-1, with 8 bases lining up with TRBD1. V trimming: 3 bases; J trimming: 5 bases; junction bases outside the gene matches: 3. The germline gives CDR1 SGHRS, CDR2 YFSETQ. The CDR3 has 13 residues. CDR3 loop: CASSYTGGTEAFF. The CDR3 coding sequence is TGCGCCAGCAGCTATACAGGGGGGACTGAAGCTTTCTTT.

This chain joins TRBV5-8 and TRBJ1-5; D unclear. The V gene lost 0 bases and the J gene lost 6 bases, with 10 bases spanning the gap. The CDR3 sequence is 14 residues long. Germline V gives CDR1 SGHTS, CDR2 YDEGEE. The CDR3 bases are TGTGCCAGCAGCTTGGACGGGAGGGCTCAGCCCCAGCATTTT. Translating gives CASSLDGRAQPQHF.

The chain has TRBV12-3 or TRBV12-4 and TRBJ2-5; D perhaps matches TRBD2 (7 bases). This CDR3 contains 13 residues. The V end was cut by 6 bases, the J end by 5 bases, with 13 bases between. CDR3 coding DNA: TGTGCCAGCAGGCTTGAGGGGGGGGAGACCCAGTACTTC. Residues: CASRLEGGETQYF.

V and J are TRBV9 and TRBJ2-1; 9 bases map to TRBD2. CDR1 is SGDLS, CDR2 YYNGEE, per germline. The J segment lost 9 bases and the V segment lost 0 bases, leaving 4 bases of the junction unmatched. There are 14 residues in the CDR3. The CDR3 region is CASSVVAGEAEQFF. The CDR3, as DNA: TGTGCCAGCAGCGTAGTAGCGGGAGAGGCTGAGCAGTTCTTC.

The chain has TRBV5-1 and TRBJ2-2, with D perhaps TRBD2 (6 bases). The CDR3 is 16 amino acids. The V gene lost 0 bases and the J gene lost 3 bases, with 12 bases spanning the gap. Germline assignment: CDR1 SGHRS and CDR2 YFSETQ. This CDR3 is CASSLGRGRDTGELFF. As DNA, the CDR3 is TGCGCCAGCAGCTTGGGGCGGGGTAGAGACACCGGGGAGCTGTTTTTT.

In DNA form, the CDR3 reads TGTGCCAGACGGACAGGGGCGACGACTAGCGGGATCGTAGATACGCAGTATTTT. As protein: CARRTGATTSGIVDTQYF. The rearrangement joins TRBV2 to TRBJ2-3, with 11 bases aligning to TRBD2. CDR3 length: 18 residues. The J segment lost 5 bases and the V segment lost 9 bases, leaving 19 bases of the junction unmatched. CDR1 is SNHLY, CDR2 FYNNEI, per germline.

CDR3 nucleotides: TGTGCCACCAGCTATGACATCTCCTACGAGCAGTACTTC. As protein: CATSYDISYEQYF. The rearrangement uses TRBV15 and TRBJ2-7, with D uncertain. Germline V CDR1 and CDR2: LNHNV, YYDKDF (reference sequence). V dropped 5 bases and J dropped 0 bases, with 8 bases sitting between them. The CDR3 sequence is 13 residues long.

J is TRBJ1-6 and V is TRBV6-4; D remains ambiguous. V lost 5 bases to trimming and J lost 7 bases, with 9 bases between them. The CDR3 is made up of 13 amino acids. Germline V gene lookup returns CDR1 MRHNA and CDR2 SNTAGT. CDR3 sequence: CASSLQKNSPLHF. As DNA, the CDR3 is TGTGCCAGCAGTTTACAGAAAAATTCACCCCTCCACTTT.

This rearrangement joins TRBV10-3 to TRBJ2-7, with D perhaps matching TRBD1 (5 bases). CDR3 size: 13 residues. Germline V gene data show CDR1 as ENHRY and CDR2 as SYGVKD. The CDR3 is CGTIPGQGSEQYF. CDR3 DNA: TGTGGGACCATCCCCGGGCAGGGATCCGAGCAGTACTTC.

The rearrangement uses TRBV12-3 or TRBV12-4 and TRBJ2-7; the D is unclear. CDR3 size: 12 residues. The V end was cut by 6 bases, the J end by 4 bases, with 10 bases between. The CDR3 DNA reads TGTGCCAGCAGACATTCCTCATACGAGCAGTACTTC. Translating it yields CASRHSSYEQYF.

The rearrangement joins TRBV5-1 to TRBJ2-1, with D perhaps TRBD1 (5 bases). The V end was cut by 4 bases, the J end by 3 bases, with 14 bases between. This CDR3 is built from 15 residues. Germline CDR1 reads SGHRS; CDR2 reads YFSETQ. The CDR3 sequence is CASSAGVTVYNEQFF. The CDR3 nucleotides are TGCGCCAGCAGCGCTGGCGTGACAGTCTACAATGAGCAGTTCTTC.

J is TRBJ2-7 and V is TRBV6-6; D gene ambiguous. This CDR3 spans 12 amino acids. Trimming removed 2 bases at V and 7 bases at J, with 9 bases between. The germline V gene encodes CDR1 MNHNY and CDR2 SVGAGI (reference sequence). CDR3 nucleotides: TGTGCCAGCAGTTACCCCAACAGAGAGCAGTACTTC. Translating it yields CASSYPNREQYF.

The chain links TRBV18 to TRBJ2-2; TRBD2 aligns across 10 bases. This CDR3 contains 15 residues. V shed 5 bases and J 3 bases; nucleotides not matched to a gene: 3. Germline CDR1 KGHSH, CDR2 LQKENI. For the CDR3, the DNA is TGTGCCAGCTCAGCCGGGACTAGCGACACCGGGGAGCTGTTTTTT. It encodes CASSAGTSDTGELFF.

This sequence joins TRBV6-2 or TRBV6-3 and TRBJ2-3, with 7 bases fitting TRBD1. This CDR3 is 15 amino acids long. Per the germline V gene, CDR1 is MNHEY and CDR2 is SVGEGT. Trimming cost V 3 bases and J 2 bases; bases outside gene matches: 5. CDR3 nucleotides: TGTGCCAGCAGTTATCAGGGACAGTCCACAGATACGCAGTATTTT. Translating gives CASSYQGQSTDTQYF.

The chain employs TRBV3-1 (or the pseudogene TRBV3-2) and TRBJ1-1; 8 bases are a match to TRBD1. This CDR3 is 14 amino acids long. J was trimmed by 11 bases and V by 2 bases; bases with no gene match: 10. Germline CDR1 reads LGHDT; CDR2 reads YNNKEL (reference sequence). CDR3 sequence: CASSQLPGGEGAFF. CDR3 bases: TGTGCCAGCAGCCAACTCCCAGGGGGCGAGGGCGCTTTCTTT.

The CDR3 DNA reads TGCGCCAGCAGCCTCGTCCCGGGACAGGGGCCAGGGCAGAATGAGCAGTTCTTC. Translating gives CASSLVPGQGPGQNEQFF. The chain employs TRBV5-1 and TRBJ2-1; TRBD1 matches at 10 bases. Germline loops: CDR1 SGHRS, CDR2 YFSETQ. CDR3 length: 18 amino acids. After removal of 4 bases from V and 7 bases from J, the junction contained 17 bases not matched to a gene.

This chain connects TRBV19 to TRBJ1-1, with no clear D. The CDR3 has 11 residues. CDR1 is LNHDA, CDR2 SQIVND, per germline (reference sequence). Trimming left V 3 bases short and J 7 bases short, with 6 bases between. The CDR3 loop reads CASSIFREAFF. The CDR3 nucleotides are TGTGCCAGTAGTATTTTCCGTGAAGCTTTCTTT.

The rearrangement links TRBV19 to TRBJ2-7, with 10 bases identical to TRBD2. CDR3 length: 15 residues. Germline lookup yields CDR1 LNHDA and CDR2 SQIVND (reference sequence). V was pared by 1 base and J by 2 bases, with 2 bases of the junction left unmatched. This CDR3 is CASSIGLAGAYEQYF. The DNA of the CDR3 is TGTGCCAGTAGTATAGGTCTAGCGGGAGCCTACGAGCAGTACTTC.

V is TRBV5-1 and J is TRBJ2-3; the match to TRBD2 covers 14 bases. The CDR3 extends over 16 amino acids. Trimming cost V 4 bases and J 3 bases; bases outside gene matches: 4. Germline V CDR1 and CDR2: SGHRS, YFSETQ. Here the CDR3 reads CASSPGLAGATDTQYF. The CDR3 region has the DNA TGCGCCAGCAGCCCGGGACTAGCGGGAGCTACAGATACGCAGTATTTT.

The chain combines TRBV28 with TRBJ1-5; 9 bases are shared with TRBD1. The CDR3 sequence is 16 residues long. From germline, CDR1 is MDHEN and CDR2 SYDVKM. V dropped 4 bases and J dropped 6; count of bases not matched to a gene: 10. CDR3 sequence (DNA): TGTGCCAGCAGTTCTCGAGGGACAGGGTTCCGTCAGCCCCAGCATTTT. Translation gives CASSSRGTGFRQPQHF.

The V and J genes are TRBV4-1 and TRBJ1-2; D is unresolved. The germline V gene has CDR1 MGHRA and CDR2 YSYEKL. V dropped 0 bases and J dropped 6 bases, with 14 bases sitting between them. The CDR3 has 15 residues. Here the CDR3 reads CASSQEQRAPHGYTF. The CDR3 coding sequence is TGCGCCAGCAGCCAAGAACAGCGGGCACCTCATGGCTACACCTTC.

This chain connects TRBV9 to TRBJ1-2; D not resolved. Germline assignment: CDR1 SGDLS and CDR2 YYNGEE. This CDR3 contains 14 residues. The V gene lost 2 bases and the J gene lost 7 bases, with 15 bases spanning the gap. Here the CDR3 reads CASSVSGSRLGYTF. CDR3 sequence (DNA): TGTGCCAGCAGCGTTTCCGGGTCACGCCTTGGCTACACCTTC.

The V call is TRBV5-5, the J call TRBJ1-5, with 7 bases identical to TRBD1. The germline V gene has CDR1 SGHKS and CDR2 YYEKEE (reference sequence). With 4 bases clipped from V and 6 bases from J, the junction kept 10 bases outside the gene matches. CDR3 length equals 15 residues. The CDR3, as DNA: TGTGCCAGCAGCCCCGGGACAGAAATATCTCAGCCCCAGCATTTT. It yields the protein CASSPGTEISQPQHF.

This chain connects TRBV19 to TRBJ2-7; TRBD2 matches at 7 bases. The CDR3 runs 13 residues. J gave up 4 bases and V 9 bases, and 9 bases lay outside the gene matches. Germline CDR1 and CDR2: LNHDA and SQIVND (reference sequence). Here the CDR3 DNA reads TGTGCCAGCTCTCAACCGGGGGGTTACGAGCAGTACTTC. Translating gives CASSQPGGYEQYF.

V and J are TRBV15 and TRBJ1-5; D unclear. In germline, CDR1 is LNHNV, CDR2 YYDKDF (reference sequence). The CDR3 consists of 15 residues. With 1 base removed from V and 3 bases from J, the gap between germline ends came to 10 bases. As DNA, the CDR3 is TGTGCCACCAGCAGAGTCTACAGCCCCAATCAGCCCCAGCATTTT. Protein product: CATSRVYSPNQPQHF.

The chain carries TRBV11-2 and TRBJ2-1, with D possibly TRBD2 on 5 matching bases. V was pared by 1 base and J by 0 bases, with 7 bases between. This CDR3 spans 15 amino acids. Germline-derived CDR1 and CDR2 are SGHAT and FQNNGV. Here the CDR3 DNA reads TGTGCCAGCAGCTTAGGGGAGAGCTCCTACAATGAGCAGTTCTTC. Residues: CASSLGESSYNEQFF. Looking up the rest from reference TRBV11-2 and TRBJ2-1 gives the full variable domain: EAGVAQSPRYKIIEKRQSVAFWCNPISGHATLYWYQQILGQGPKLLIQFQNNGVVDDSQLPKDRFSAERLKGVDSTLKIQPAKLEDSAVYLCASSLGESSYNEQFFGPGTRLTVL.

The chain joins TRBV10-3 to TRBJ2-3; possibly TRBD1 for D (5 bases). V was shortened by 5 bases and J by 1 base, with 16 bases between the two germline ends. The V gene's germline CDR1 is ENHRY and CDR2 SYGVKD. The CDR3 contains 16 residues. The CDR3 reads CAISITGNRGTDTQYF. The CDR3, as DNA: TGTGCCATCAGTATAACAGGCAACCGGGGCACAGATACGCAGTATTTT.

V usage is TRBV5-6 and J usage is TRBJ2-7; TRBD1 agrees at 10 bases. Per germline, CDR1 SGHDT and CDR2 YYEEEE. With V trimmed by 3 bases and J by 2 bases, 2 bases remained unmatched. The CDR3 loop spans 14 amino acids. For the CDR3, the DNA is TGTGCCAGCAGCTACGGGACAGGGGCCTACGAGCAGTACTTC. The encoded protein is CASSYGTGAYEQYF.

The chain links TRBV28 to TRBJ2-3; possibly TRBD2 for D (6 bases). The germline gives CDR1 MDHEN, CDR2 SYDVKM. V shed 5 bases and J shed 1 base, with 16 bases lying between them. CDR3 length: 16 amino acids. The CDR3 loop reads CASSARLGGRTDTQYF. Here the CDR3 DNA reads TGTGCCAGCAGTGCCCGACTAGGAGGACGCACAGATACGCAGTATTTT.